This T cell receptor (beta chain) was obtained from a study of early T cells in non-severe SARS-CoV-2 infection. General observations from the study: Anti-spike CD8 responses were favored in VDJdb matching, and private and CD4 specificities were missed.

The TCR library protocol was used to attach unique molecular identifiers. These identifiers were attached to individual cDNA molecules. One entry per CDR3 protein results from TCRdb running MiXCR on the 5' RACE reads. The sample carries around 67,000 distinct CDR3 sequences, around 12% recorded once. This clonotype was detected many times. Its antigen remains unknown. Trimming removed 6 bases at V and 7 bases at J, with 13 bases between. The germline CDR1 and CDR2 sequences are MNHEY and SVGEGT. This CDR3 contains 14 residues. This clonotype was sampled from an adult who was a healthcare worker with PCR-confirmed SARS-CoV-2 infection or an uninfected control (not recorded which). The gene calls are TRBV6-2 or TRBV6-3 and TRBJ1-6, with TRBD1 as a possible D gene (6 bases). Sequencing was performed on whole blood. The CDR3 region is CASRAGTKNSPLHF. The CDR3 bases are TGTGCCAGCAGGGCCGGGACAAAAAATTCACCCCTCCACTTT.